A selection of T cell receptor beta chains follows, all from one sample in a study of blood T cell repertoires in COVID-19. Data came from immunoSEQ multiplex PCR; TCRdb stores just in-frame clones and leaves some out. Of fewer than 350,000 clones listed, 75% to 95% are singletons. The sequenced material came from peripheral blood. The origin of the receptors is a woman younger than 45 with COVID-19, enrolled during active disease. Each CDR3 is given with its conserved first and last residue. The D gene is left open where the match is weak. For some rows the clone size is stated as once, few or many, or as a class when expanded; others skip it.

abundance,v_gene,j_gene,d_gene,len,CDR3aa,CDR3nt
NA,TRBV5-1,TRBJ1-4,TRBD1,16,CASRGDRGRRREKLFF,TGCGCCAGCAGAGGGGACAGGGGGCGCCGGCGGGAAAAACTGTTTTTT
NA,TRBV6-5,TRBJ2-3,TRBD2,14,CASRTSNSWDTQYF,TGTGCCAGCCGGACTAGCAATAGTTGGGATACGCAGTATTTT
NA,TRBV30,TRBJ2-5,NA,13,CAFLQGGQETQYF,TGTGCCTTCTTACAGGGTGGGCAAGAGACCCAGTACTTC
NA,TRBV28,TRBJ1-2,TRBD1,15,CASSLTGQGNYGYTF,TGTGCCAGTTCCCTGACCGGACAGGGGAACTATGGCTACACCTTC
once,TRBV29-1,TRBJ1-5,TRBD1,15,CSVKETGDSNQPQHF,TGCAGCGTGAAGGAGACAGGGGATAGCAATCAGCCCCAGCATTTT
NA,TRBV2,TRBJ2-3,TRBD2,15,CASSLAGGGTDTQYF,TGTGCCAGCAGCCTAGCGGGAGGGGGAACAGATACGCAGTATTTT
NA,TRBV15,TRBJ1-1,NA,12,CATSRAYTEAFF,TGTGCCACCAGCAGAGCCTACACTGAAGCTTTCTTT
few,TRBV4-1,TRBJ2-3,TRBD2,17,CASSQVFQREFGDTQYF,TGCGCCAGCAGCCAAGTTTTCCAGCGGGAGTTTGGAGATACGCAGTATTTT
NA,TRBV6-5,TRBJ2-3,NA,15,CASSRAGPAADTQYF,TGTGCCAGCAGCAGAGCGGGTCCCGCTGCAGATACGCAGTATTTT
NA,TRBV28,TRBJ2-7,NA,12,CASRDSGSEQYF,TGTGCCAGCCGTGATTCGGGGTCCGAGCAGTACTTC